This T cell receptor beta chain was captured by sequencing in a study of shared clonotypes between healthy human individuals. At the level of the study: CD4 naive and CD4 memory each took three plates per donor, while CD8 naive took two and CD8 memory one.

Sequencing was at deep level. The method was immunoSEQ multiplex PCR; TCRdb's version includes in-frame clones alone and lacks a portion of them. The data show over 2 million clones, with less than 95% seen just once and roughly 1% held by the top ten. Notes on the study in general: Non-shared clonotypes showed lower generation probabilities than clonotypes common to all four donors.

With regard to this clone: Its target is unknown.

Naive CD8 isolation took CD45RO-negative cells positively selected for CCR7 and excluded terminally differentiated effector memory CD45RA+ cells. This clonotype was sampled from a man between 18 and 35 years old in good health. Sequenced sample: naive CD8+ T cells sorted from blood.

Here the CDR3 reads CASSGLDSGQGGMHEQFF. The CDR3, as DNA: TGTGCCAGCAGCGGATTAGACTCGGGACAGGGCGGTATGCATGAGCAGTTCTTC. The V call is TRBV7-9, the J call TRBJ2-1; 9 nucleotides match TRBD1. Germline CDR1 SEHNR, CDR2 FQNEAQ (reference sequence). With V trimmed by 5 bases and J by 8 bases, 19 bases remained unmatched. This CDR3 is 18 amino acids long.